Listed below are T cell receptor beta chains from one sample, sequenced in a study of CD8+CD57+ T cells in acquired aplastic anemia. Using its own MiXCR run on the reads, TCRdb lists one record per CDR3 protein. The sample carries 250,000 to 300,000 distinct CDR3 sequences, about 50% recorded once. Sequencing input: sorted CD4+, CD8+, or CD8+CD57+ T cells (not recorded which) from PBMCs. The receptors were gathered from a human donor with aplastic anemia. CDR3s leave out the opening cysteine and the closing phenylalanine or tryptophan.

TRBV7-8,ASSLSISAAIEAF
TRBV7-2,ASSLKGQRDEQY
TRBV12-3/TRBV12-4,ASSFGEGDEQY
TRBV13,ASSLAAGGATDTQY
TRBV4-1,ASSQEITGYNSPLH
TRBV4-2,ASSQLDPWITGIYEQY
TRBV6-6,AISDRAQLTGELF
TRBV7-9,ASSRDHTDTQY
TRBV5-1,ASSLGIDQGAFGNTIY
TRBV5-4,ASSLVGTYEQY
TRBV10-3,ATSTGLAGATSAQY
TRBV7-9,ASSLQGMYEQY
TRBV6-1,ASNSGTGSGANVLT
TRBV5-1,ASSLRTVGMKTQY
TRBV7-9,ASSGGTSSYNEQF
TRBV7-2,ASSLGTSGMGETQY
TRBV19,ASSMVDWGLNQPQH
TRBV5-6,ASSLEGRGYEQY
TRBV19,ASSPDSNTGELF
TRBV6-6,ASRQSLVATNEKLF
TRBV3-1,ASSQTITSNYGYT
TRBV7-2,ASSRDRSSTDTQY